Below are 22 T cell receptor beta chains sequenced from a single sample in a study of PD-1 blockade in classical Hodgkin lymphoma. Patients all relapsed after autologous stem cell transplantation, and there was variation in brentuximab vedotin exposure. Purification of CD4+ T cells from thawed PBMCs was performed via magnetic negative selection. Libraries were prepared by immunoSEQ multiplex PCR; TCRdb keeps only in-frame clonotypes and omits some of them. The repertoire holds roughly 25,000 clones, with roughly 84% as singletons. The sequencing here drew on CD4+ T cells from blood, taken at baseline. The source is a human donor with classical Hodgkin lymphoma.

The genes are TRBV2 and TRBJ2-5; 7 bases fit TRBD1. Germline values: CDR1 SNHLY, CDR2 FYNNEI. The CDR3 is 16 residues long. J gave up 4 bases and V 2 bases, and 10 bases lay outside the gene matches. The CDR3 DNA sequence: TGTGCCAGCAGTGAAATTCTAGGCACAGGGGTAGAGACCCAGTACTTC. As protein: CASSEILGTGVETQYF.

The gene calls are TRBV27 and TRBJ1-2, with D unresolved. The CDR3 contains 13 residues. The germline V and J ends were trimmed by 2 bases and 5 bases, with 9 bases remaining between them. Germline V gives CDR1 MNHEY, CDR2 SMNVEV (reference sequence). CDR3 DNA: TGTGCCAGCAGTTTAAGGCAGCATTATGGCTACACCTTC. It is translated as CASSLRQHYGYTF.

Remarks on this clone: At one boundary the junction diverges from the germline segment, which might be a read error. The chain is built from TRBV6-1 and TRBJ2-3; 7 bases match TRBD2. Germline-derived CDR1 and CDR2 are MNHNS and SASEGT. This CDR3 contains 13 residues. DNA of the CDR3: TGTGCCGGCAGTGCCCGGGGGGCAGATACGCAGTATTTT. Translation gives CAGSARGADTQYF.

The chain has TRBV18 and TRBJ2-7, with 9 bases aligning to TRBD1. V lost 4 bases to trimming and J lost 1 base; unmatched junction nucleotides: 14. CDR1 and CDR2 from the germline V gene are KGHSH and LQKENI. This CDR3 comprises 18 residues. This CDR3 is CASSLSGTGTGSSYEQYF. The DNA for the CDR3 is TGTGCCAGCTCACTTTCCGGGACAGGGACTGGGTCTTCCTACGAGCAGTACTTC.

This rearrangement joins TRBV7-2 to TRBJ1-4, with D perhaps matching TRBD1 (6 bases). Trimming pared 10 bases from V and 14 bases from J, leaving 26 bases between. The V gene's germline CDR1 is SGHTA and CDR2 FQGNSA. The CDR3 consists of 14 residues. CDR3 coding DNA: TGTGCCACCCGCCCGCAGGGATGGACTGGACAGCTGTTTTTT. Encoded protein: CATRPQGWTGQLFF.

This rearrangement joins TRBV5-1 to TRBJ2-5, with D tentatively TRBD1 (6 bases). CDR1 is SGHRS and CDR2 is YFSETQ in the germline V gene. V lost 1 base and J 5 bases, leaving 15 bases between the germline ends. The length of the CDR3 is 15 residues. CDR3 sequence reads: CASSLWQGSGETQYF. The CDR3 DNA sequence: TGCGCCAGCAGCTTGTGGCAGGGGTCGGGTGAGACCCAGTACTTC.

CDR3 in amino acids: CAWSVWGEANEKLFF. The CDR3 bases are TGTGCCTGGAGTGTATGGGGGGAGGCTAATGAAAAACTGTTTTTT. This sequence joins TRBV30 and TRBJ1-4, with D maybe TRBD1 (5 bases). This CDR3 has 15 residues. The V end lost 0 bases, the J end lost 3 bases, and 11 bases lay between the germline ends. Germline V gene sequence: CDR1 GTSNPN, CDR2 SVGIG (reference sequence).

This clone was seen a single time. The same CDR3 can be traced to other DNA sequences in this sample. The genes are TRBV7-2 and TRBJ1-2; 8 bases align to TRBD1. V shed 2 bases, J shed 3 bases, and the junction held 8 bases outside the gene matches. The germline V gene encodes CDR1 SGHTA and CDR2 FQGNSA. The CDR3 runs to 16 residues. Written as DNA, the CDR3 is TGTGCCAGCAGCTTATTCCCGGACAGGGACTACTATGGCTACACCTTC. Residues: CASSLFPDRDYYGYTF.

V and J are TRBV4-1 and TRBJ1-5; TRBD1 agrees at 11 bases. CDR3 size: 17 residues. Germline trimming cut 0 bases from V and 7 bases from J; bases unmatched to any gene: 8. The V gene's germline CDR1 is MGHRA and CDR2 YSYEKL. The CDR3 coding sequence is TGCGCCAGCAGCCAAGAAGGACAGGGGGCGAACCCCCAGCCCCAGCATTTT. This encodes CASSQEGQGANPQPQHF.

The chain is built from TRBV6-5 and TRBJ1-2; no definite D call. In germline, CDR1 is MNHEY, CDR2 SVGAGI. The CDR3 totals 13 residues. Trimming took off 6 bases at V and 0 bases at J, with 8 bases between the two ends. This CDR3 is CASSLTTNYGYTF. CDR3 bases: TGTGCCAGCAGCTTGACCACTAACTATGGCTACACCTTC.

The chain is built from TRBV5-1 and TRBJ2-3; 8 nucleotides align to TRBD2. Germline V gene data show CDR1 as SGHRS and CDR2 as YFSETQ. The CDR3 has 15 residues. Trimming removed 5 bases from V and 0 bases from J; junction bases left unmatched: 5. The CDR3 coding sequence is TGCGCCAGCAGGGAAGCTAGCGGGAGCACAGATACGCAGTATTTT. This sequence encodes CASREASGSTDTQYF. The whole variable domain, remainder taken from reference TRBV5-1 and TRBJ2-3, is KAGVTQTPRYLIKTRGQQVTLSCSPISGHRSVSWYQQTPGQGLQFLFEYFSETQRNKGNFPGRFSGRQFSNSRSEMNVSTLELGDSALYLCASREASGSTDTQYFGPGTRLTVL.

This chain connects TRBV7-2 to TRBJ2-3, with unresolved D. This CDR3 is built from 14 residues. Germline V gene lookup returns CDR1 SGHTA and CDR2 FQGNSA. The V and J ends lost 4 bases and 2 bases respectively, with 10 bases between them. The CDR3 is CASSSRQYTDTQYF. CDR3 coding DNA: TGTGCCAGCAGCTCCCGGCAGTACACAGATACGCAGTATTTT.

CDR3 coding DNA: TGTGCCAGCAGGGGGCGCGCCTACGAGCAGTACTTC. It translates to CASRGRAYEQYF. V usage is TRBV2 and J usage is TRBJ2-7; weak D call: TRBD1 (5 bases). V was trimmed by 6 bases and J by 2 bases, leaving 8 bases between them. This CDR3 comprises 12 residues. Germline loops: CDR1 SNHLY, CDR2 FYNNEI.

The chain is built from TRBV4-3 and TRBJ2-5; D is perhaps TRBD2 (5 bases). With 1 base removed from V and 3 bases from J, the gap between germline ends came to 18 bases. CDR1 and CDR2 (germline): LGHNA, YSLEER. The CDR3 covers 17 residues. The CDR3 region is CASSQGSSVGGKETQYF. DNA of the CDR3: TGCGCCAGCAGCCAAGGTTCGAGCGTTGGAGGAAAAGAGACCCAGTACTTC.

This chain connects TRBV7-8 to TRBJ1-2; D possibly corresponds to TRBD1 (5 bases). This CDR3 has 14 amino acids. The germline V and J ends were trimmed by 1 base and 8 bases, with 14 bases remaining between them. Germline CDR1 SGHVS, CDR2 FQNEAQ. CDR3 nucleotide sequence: TGTGCCAGCAGCTTAGGGACATCGTTGGAGGGCTACACCTTC. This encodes CASSLGTSLEGYTF.

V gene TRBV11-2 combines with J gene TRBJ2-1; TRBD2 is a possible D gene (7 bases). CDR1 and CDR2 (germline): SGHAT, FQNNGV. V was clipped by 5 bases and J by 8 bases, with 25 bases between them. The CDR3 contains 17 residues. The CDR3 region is CASSPEGGAAFVYEQFF. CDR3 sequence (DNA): TGTGCCAGCAGCCCCGAAGGGGGGGCCGCTTTTGTGTATGAGCAGTTCTTC.

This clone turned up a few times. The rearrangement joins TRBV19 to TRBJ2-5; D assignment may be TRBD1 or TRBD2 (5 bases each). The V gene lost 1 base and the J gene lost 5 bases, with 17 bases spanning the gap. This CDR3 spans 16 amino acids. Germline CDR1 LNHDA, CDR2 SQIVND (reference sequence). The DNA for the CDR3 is TGTGCCAGTAGTATAGGGGACCGTCCAGGGCGGGAGACCCAGTACTTC. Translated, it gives CASSIGDRPGRETQYF.

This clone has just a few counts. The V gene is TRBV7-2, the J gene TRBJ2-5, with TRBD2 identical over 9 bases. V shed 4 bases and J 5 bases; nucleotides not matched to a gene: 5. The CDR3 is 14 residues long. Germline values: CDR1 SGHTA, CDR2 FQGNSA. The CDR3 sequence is CASSSTSGLETQYF. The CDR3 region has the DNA TGTGCCAGCAGCTCTACTAGCGGGCTGGAGACCCAGTACTTC.

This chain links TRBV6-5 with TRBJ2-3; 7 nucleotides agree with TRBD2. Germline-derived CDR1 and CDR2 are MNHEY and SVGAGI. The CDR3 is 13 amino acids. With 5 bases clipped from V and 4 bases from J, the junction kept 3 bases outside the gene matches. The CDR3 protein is CASSARGADTQYF. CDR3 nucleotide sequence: TGTGCCAGCAGTGCCCGGGGGGCAGATACGCAGTATTTT.

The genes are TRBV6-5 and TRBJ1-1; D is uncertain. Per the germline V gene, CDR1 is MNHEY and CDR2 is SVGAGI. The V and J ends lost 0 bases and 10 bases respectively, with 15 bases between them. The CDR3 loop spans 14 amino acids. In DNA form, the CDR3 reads TGTGCCAGCAGTTACTCCCCGAGGGTTTCTGGAGCTTTCTTT. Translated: CASSYSPRVSGAFF.

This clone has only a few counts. The CDR3 reads CASSLGQVNSPLHF. The CDR3 nucleotides are TGTGCCAGCAGCTTAGGACAGGTTAATTCACCCCTCCACTTT. The chain couples TRBV7-2 to TRBJ1-6, with D possibly being TRBD1 (6 bases). CDR1 is SGHTA and CDR2 is FQGNSA in the germline V gene. V lost 1 base and J 6 bases, leaving 7 bases between the germline ends. This CDR3 contains 14 residues.

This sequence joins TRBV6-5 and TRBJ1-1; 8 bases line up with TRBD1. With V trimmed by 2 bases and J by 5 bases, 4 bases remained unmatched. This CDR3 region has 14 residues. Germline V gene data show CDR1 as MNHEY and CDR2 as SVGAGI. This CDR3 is CASSYPGGGTEAFF. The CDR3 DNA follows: TGTGCCAGCAGTTACCCAGGGGGCGGGACTGAAGCTTTCTTT.